This TCR beta chain was sequenced in a study of shared clonotypes between healthy human individuals. Study-level findings and limits: Represented diversity, genetic and exposure-history alike, was limited by few donors. Clonotypes which were not shared had lower generation probabilities than clonotypes that all four donors shared.

For every subset, genomic DNA was evenly distributed across several immunoSEQ plates. Assay: immunoSEQ multiplex PCR; the TCRdb copy retains only in-frame clones and omits some. In the table there are over a million clones, 95% to 97% of which are singletons. CDR3 length: 16 amino acids. Worth noting for this clone: Its antigen is undetermined.

This sequence was found in a man younger than 45 in good health. The sample taken for sequencing was naive CD4+ T cells sorted from blood. Stated subset: CD45RA+ positively selected. The V and J genes are TRBV21-1 and TRBJ2-7; the table names TRBD2, a call not compared with the DNA. TRBV21-1 represents a pseudogene. The CDR3 reads CASSKAPSGSSYEQYF. The DNA for the CDR3 is TGTGCCAGCAGCAAAGCCCCTAGCGGGAGCTCCTACGAGCAGTACTTC.